Below, 14 T cell receptor beta chains from the same sample are listed, as sequenced in a study of T cells in Graves' hyperthyroidism and ophthalmopathy. RNA transcripts were the template for amplifying TCR beta CDR3 regions. RT-PCR in the first round (using the HTBI primer set) targeted the TCR CDR3. TCRdb independently ran MiXCR on the multiplex PCR reads; one entry per CDR3 protein. The sample has roughly 500,000 distinct CDR3 sequences, around a fifth seen once. Sequencing was performed on blood. These receptor sequences come from a woman aged 70-85 years with Graves' ophthalmopathy.

V and J are TRBV30 and TRBJ2-6; the D is unclear. Deletions cut 0 bases from V and 1 base from J, with 10 bases between. Germline assignment: CDR1 GTSNPN and CDR2 SVGIG (reference sequence). The CDR3 totals 16 residues. In DNA form, the CDR3 reads TGTGCCTGGAGTGTACATTTATTTTCTGGGGCCAACGTCCTGACTTTC. Amino acids: CAWSVHLFSGANVLTF. The complete variable domain, with remaining parts taken from reference TRBV30 and TRBJ2-6, reads SQTIHQWPATLVQPVGSPLSLECTVEGTSNPNLYWYRQAAGRGLQLLFYSVGIGQISSEVPQNLSASRPQDRQFILSSKKLLLSDSGFYLCAWSVHLFSGANVLTFGAGSRLTVL.

The sample holds a few counts of this clonotype. This rearrangement joins TRBV19 to TRBJ2-5; 8 bases fit TRBD2. From germline, CDR1 is LNHDA and CDR2 SQIVND (reference sequence). This CDR3 contains 16 residues. Trimming took 3 bases from V and 2 from J; bases not matched to a gene: 8. CDR3 in amino acids: CASSMSVAGPQETQYF. As DNA, the CDR3 is TGTGCCAGTAGTATGTCGGTAGCGGGACCACAAGAGACCCAGTACTTC.

There are a few counts of this clonotype. The J gene is TRBJ2-7, the V gene TRBV12-3 or TRBV12-4; D is perhaps TRBD2 (6 bases). The CDR3 consists of 14 residues. Deletions cut 6 bases from V and 4 bases from J, with 16 bases between. CDR3 loop: CASSPYGGSYEQYF. The CDR3 DNA sequence: TGTGCCAGCAGCCCCTATGGGGGGTCATACGAGCAGTACTTC.

The CDR3 region has the DNA TGTGCCAGCAGCCCATGGGATTTAGTCACAGATACGCAGTATTTT. Translation: CASSPWDLVTDTQYF. The chain has TRBV7-9 and TRBJ2-3; no clear D. The germline V and J ends were trimmed by 5 bases and 2 bases, with 14 bases remaining between them. The length of the CDR3 is 15 residues. CDR1 is SEHNR, CDR2 FQNEAQ, per germline (reference sequence).

The chain's CDR3 is CASSQYGRSGQPQHF. The CDR3 DNA follows: TGTGCCAGCAGCCAGTATGGGAGATCGGGCCAGCCCCAGCATTTT. The chain recombines TRBV5-8 with TRBJ1-5, with D hard to call. Looked up from germline, CDR1 is SGHTS and CDR2 is YDEGEE. CDR3 length: 15 residues. V gave up 4 bases and J gave up 7 bases, with 18 bases separating them.

This clonotype has a count of ten or more. The chain is built from TRBV28 and TRBJ1-1; unclear D gene. Trimming shortened V by 2 bases and J by 3 bases, and 13 bases separated the two germline ends. This CDR3 contains 15 residues. Germline V CDR1 and CDR2: MDHEN, SYDVKM. The CDR3 bases are TGTGCCAGCAGTTTAAACACCGGGTCATACACTGAAGCTTTCTTT. Its translation: CASSLNTGSYTEAFF.

This clonotype was detected a few times. The V and J genes are TRBV7-2 and TRBJ1-6, with TRBD1 identical over 9 bases. Germline CDR1 and CDR2: SGHTA and FQGNSA. V lost 6 bases, J lost 7 bases, and 7 bases stayed unmatched. This CDR3 comprises 15 residues. The CDR3 reads CASRLPGTGNSPLHF. The CDR3 DNA sequence: TGTGCCAGCAGGCTTCCTGGGACAGGGAATTCACCCCTCCACTTT.

The genes are TRBV4-1 and TRBJ2-5; D uncertain. Germline V gene sequence: CDR1 MGHRA, CDR2 YSYEKL. V was trimmed by 0 bases and J by 4 bases, leaving 12 bases between them. The CDR3 spans 15 residues. The CDR3 here is CASSQDGIVGETQYF. For the CDR3, the DNA is TGCGCCAGCAGCCAAGATGGCATAGTGGGAGAGACCCAGTACTTC.

This clonotype was seen a few times. The chain carries TRBV30 and TRBJ2-7; 9 bases match TRBD1. CDR1 is GTSNPN, CDR2 SVGIG, per germline (reference sequence). The CDR3 covers 14 residues. V lost 2 bases and J lost 2; bases outside the gene matches: 4. The CDR3 region is CAWSNGDRAYEQYF. CDR3 sequence (DNA): TGTGCCTGGAGTAATGGGGACAGGGCCTACGAGCAGTACTTC. Filled out from reference TRBV30 and TRBJ2-7, the complete variable domain reads SQTIHQWPATLVQPVGSPLSLECTVEGTSNPNLYWYRQAAGRGLQLLFYSVGIGQISSEVPQNLSASRPQDRQFILSSKKLLLSDSGFYLCAWSNGDRAYEQYFGPGTRLTVT.

This clonotype was counted a few times. The CDR3 DNA follows: TGTGCCAGCAGCCTGGGGGCTAGCGGGGGGTTGGGAACAGATACGCAGTATTTT. Translation: CASSLGASGGLGTDTQYF. J is TRBJ2-3 and V is TRBV2; 11 bases are a match to TRBD2. The CDR3 covers 18 residues. CDR1 is SNHLY and CDR2 is FYNNEI in the germline V gene. Trimming took 6 bases from V and 3 from J; bases not matched to a gene: 14.

V gene TRBV9 combines with J gene TRBJ1-2, with 7 bases lining up with TRBD1. Trimming at V came to 1 base and at J to 6 bases, leaving 15 bases not matched to a gene. This CDR3 spans 17 amino acids. Germline-derived CDR1 and CDR2 are SGDLS and YYNGEE. Here the CDR3 reads CASSVPSSNRGPHGYTF. The CDR3 region has the DNA TGTGCCAGCAGCGTACCTTCCTCGAACAGGGGCCCTCATGGCTACACCTTC.

This clonotype turned up a few times. The chain joins TRBV28 to TRBJ2-7, with no clear D. CDR3 length: 10 residues. CDR1 and CDR2 (germline): MDHEN, SYDVKM. Trimming shortened V by 4 bases and J by 5 bases, and 3 bases separated the two germline ends. Here the CDR3 reads CASSSDEQYF. Here the CDR3 DNA reads TGTGCCAGCAGTTCGGACGAGCAGTACTTC.

CDR3 protein: CASRLAGTKGHGYTF. DNA for the CDR3: TGTGCCAGTCGACTAGCGGGAACCAAAGGCCATGGCTACACCTTC. The chain carries TRBV2 and TRBJ1-2; D gene unclear. V lost 9 bases, J lost 6 bases, and 23 bases lay in between. Germline values: CDR1 SNHLY, CDR2 FYNNEI. The CDR3 consists of 15 residues.

This clonotype was seen once. The V gene is TRBV5-4, the J gene TRBJ2-2, with D possibly being TRBD1 or TRBD2 (5 bases each). The germline CDR1 and CDR2 sequences are SGHNT and YYREEE (reference sequence). Trimming removed 4 bases from V and 4 bases from J, with 20 bases in between. The CDR3 runs to 17 residues. The chain's CDR3 is CASSPLTGTGGTGELFF. CDR3 coding DNA: TGTGCCAGCAGCCCACTCACCGGGACCGGCGGCACCGGGGAGCTGTTTTTT.